Many counts were recorded for the clone carrying this T cell receptor beta chain. The antigen is unknown. The sample is drawn from a study of T cells in Graves' hyperthyroidism and ophthalmopathy. Regarding the study as a whole: Separating ophthalmopathy from stable hyperthyroidism was achieved by a 13 V-J model.

There are 14 residues in the CDR3. The ends lost 5 bases at V and 8 bases at J; junction bases unmatched: 4. Amplification yielded TCR beta CDR3 regions, with RNA transcripts as the source. The HTBI primer set served for first-round RT-PCR of the TCR CDR3. One entry per CDR3 protein results from TCRdb running MiXCR on the multiplex PCR reads. The data hold about half a million distinct CDR3 sequences, with roughly a sixth observed a single time. The rearrangement uses TRBV12-3 or TRBV12-4 and TRBJ1-6; 9 nucleotides align to TRBD1. This TCR derives from a woman in her 30s with Graves' ophthalmopathy. The sequencing input was blood. The CDR3 spells CASSQGQGYSPLHF. In nucleotides, the CDR3 is TGTGCCAGCAGTCAGGGACAGGGATATTCACCCCTCCACTTT.